The text below deals with one T cell receptor (beta chain). The sample is drawn from a study of T-cell memory formation after mild COVID-19. Deletions cut 2 bases from V and 4 bases from J, with 12 bases between. This CDR3 has 15 amino acids. Germline V CDR1 and CDR2: SGHRS, YFSETQ. TCRdb analysed the 5' RACE reads with MiXCR anew, one entry per CDR3 protein. The data contain about 350,000 distinct CDR3 sequences, approximately 14% of them singletons. Sequencing input: PBMCs or a T cell subset sorted from them (not recorded which). This receptor was identified in a man younger than 35 who had mild COVID-19 (a few samples of this study predate the infection). Cell type and time point are not known. The J gene is TRBJ2-2, the V gene TRBV5-1; a weak D match, TRBD2 (6 bases). CDR3 DNA sequence: TGCGCCAGCAGCTTCGGCGGACTACTCACCGGGGAGCTGTTTTTT. This gives the protein CASSFGGLLTGELFF. The full variable domain, with the rest looked up from reference TRBV5-1 and TRBJ2-2, is KAGVTQTPRYLIKTRGQQVTLSCSPISGHRSVSWYQQTPGQGLQFLFEYFSETQRNKGNFPGRFSGRQFSNSRSEMNVSTLELGDSALYLCASSFGGLLTGELFFGEGSRLTVL.